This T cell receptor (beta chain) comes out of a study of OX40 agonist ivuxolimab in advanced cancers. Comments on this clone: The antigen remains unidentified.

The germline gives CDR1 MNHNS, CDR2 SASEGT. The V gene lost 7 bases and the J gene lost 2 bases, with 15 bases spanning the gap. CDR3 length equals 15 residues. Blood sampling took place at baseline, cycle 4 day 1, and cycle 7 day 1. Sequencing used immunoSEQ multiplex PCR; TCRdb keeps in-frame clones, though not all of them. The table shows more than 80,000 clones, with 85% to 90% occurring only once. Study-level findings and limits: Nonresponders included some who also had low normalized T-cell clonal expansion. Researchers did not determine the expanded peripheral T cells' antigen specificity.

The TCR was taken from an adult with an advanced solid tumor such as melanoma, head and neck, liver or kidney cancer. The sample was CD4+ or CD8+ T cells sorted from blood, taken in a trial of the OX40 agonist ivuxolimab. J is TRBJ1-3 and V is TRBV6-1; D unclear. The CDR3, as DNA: TGTGCCAGCATAGACCCCGCCGGTCCTGGAAACACCATATATTTT. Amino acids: CASIDPAGPGNTIYF.